Listed here are 4 T cell receptor beta chains from one sample, sequenced in a study of cytomegalovirus exposure and HLA in healthy donors. It was with 60 Vbeta and 13 Jbeta primers that the PCR ran. Assay: immunoSEQ multiplex PCR; the TCRdb copy retains only in-frame clones and omits some. The table lists about 130,000 clones, roughly 83% of them singletons. Sequenced material: PBMCs. The receptors originated from a girl aged 2-15 years in good health and CMV-seronegative.

The chain combines TRBV10-2 with TRBJ2-7, with TRBD1 identical over 9 bases. This CDR3 comprises 14 residues. Trimming took 4 bases from V and 4 from J; bases not matched to a gene: 5. CDR1 is WSHSY, CDR2 SAAADI, per germline. CDR3 protein: CASSASDRGYEQYF. In nucleotides, the CDR3 is TGCGCCAGCAGTGCGTCGGACAGGGGATACGAGCAGTACTTC.

This CDR3 reads CASSQTGGWAHGYTF. DNA for the CDR3: TGTGCCAGCAGCCAAACAGGGGGCTGGGCTCATGGCTACACCTTC. The chain recombines TRBV5-8 with TRBJ1-2; 9 nucleotides agree with TRBD1. CDR3 length: 15 residues. Trimming took 4 bases from V and 6 from J; bases not matched to a gene: 10. Per germline, CDR1 SGHTS and CDR2 YDEGEE.

CDR3 in DNA: TGTGCCAGCAGTGGCCGGGACTCAGAGTCCAATGAGCAGTTCTTC. It translates to CASSGRDSESNEQFF. This chain links TRBV25-1 with TRBJ2-1; tentative D call: TRBD2 (6 bases). V shed 4 bases and J shed 6 bases, with 16 bases lying between them. CDR3 size: 15 residues. Germline V gene lookup returns CDR1 MGHDK and CDR2 SYGVNS.

This clone was observed at least ten times. Distinct nucleotide sequences in the sample also encode this CDR3. This chain links TRBV5-1 with TRBJ2-3, with TRBD2 matching over 13 bases. The germline V gene encodes CDR1 SGHRS and CDR2 YFSETQ. V gave up 7 bases and J gave up 0 bases; unmatched junction bases: 8. There are 17 residues in the CDR3. The CDR3 DNA reads as TGCGCCAGCCGACGGACTAGCGGGGGTACTAGCACAGATACGCAGTATTTT. Protein sequence: CASRRTSGGTSTDTQYF. The variable domain in full, with the rest retrieved from reference TRBV5-1 and TRBJ2-3, is KAGVTQTPRYLIKTRGQQVTLSCSPISGHRSVSWYQQTPGQGLQFLFEYFSETQRNKGNFPGRFSGRQFSNSRSEMNVSTLELGDSALYLCASRRTSGGTSTDTQYFGPGTRLTVL.